The rows below give T cell receptor beta chains drawn from one sample of a study of shared clonotypes between healthy human individuals. Repertoires were generated with immunoSEQ multiplex PCR, while TCRdb's copy carries only in-frame clones and drops some. Among about 590,000 clones listed, roughly 95% were seen once. Sequencing was carried out using naive CD8+ T cells sorted from blood. The receptor source for this set is a woman in her twenties or thirties in good health. Each CDR3 is given with its conserved first and last residue. D genes are given only for firm matches.

TRBD2	TRBV28	TRBJ2-7	13	TGTGCCAGCAGTGTGGGGGGGTTCTACGAGCAGTACTTC	CASSVGGFYEQYF
-	TRBV27	TRBJ2-3	11	TGTGCCACCACGGATTCAGATACGCAGTATTTT	CATTDSDTQYF
-	TRBV6-5	TRBJ2-3	11	TGTGCCAGCAGTGTGGGAGCTACGCAGTATTTT	CASSVGATQYF
-	TRBV28	TRBJ2-7	12	TGTGCCACCCTCTCCAGCTCCTACGAGCAGTACTTC	CATLSSSYEQYF
-	TRBV4-3	TRBJ2-5	14	TGCGCCAGCAGCCAAGACGTCACGGCCGGGTGGCAGTACTTC	CASSQDVTAGWQYF
-	TRBV4-2	TRBJ2-1	16	TGTGCCAGCAGCCAAGTATGGGGGATGGGAAACAATGAGCAGTTCTTC	CASSQVWGMGNNEQFF
-	TRBV19	TRBJ2-7	12	TGTGCCAGTAGTATAGGGGACCACGAGCAGTACTTC	CASSIGDHEQYF
-	TRBV19	TRBJ1-1	15	TGTGCCAGTAGTATGGGAGGGCCTTTGAACACTGAAGCTTTCTTT	CASSMGGPLNTEAFF
TRBD2	TRBV4-1	TRBJ2-7	16	TGCGCCAGCAGCCAAGAGGCGGTAGCGGGGCACTACGAGCAGTACTTC	CASSQEAVAGHYEQYF
TRBD1	TRBV25-1	TRBJ1-2	16	TGTGCCAGCAGTGAACCGGGACAGGGATCCCTATATGGCTACACCTTC	CASSEPGQGSLYGYTF
-	TRBV21-1	TRBJ2-7	17	TGTGCCAGCAGGGACGGACTAGCGGGATGGGACTCCTACGAGCAGTACTTC	CASRDGLAGWDSYEQYF
-	TRBV9	TRBJ2-1	14	TGTGCCAGCAGCGTAGGGAATCAGCGTAATGAGCAGTTCTTC	CASSVGNQRNEQFF
-	TRBV10-2	TRBJ2-7	13	TGCGCCAGCAGTAATTATTTCCCCTACGAGCAGTACTTC	CASSNYFPYEQYF
-	TRBV5-5	TRBJ2-7	14	TGTGCCAGCAGCTTGTGGGGTCCTCTCTACGAGCAGTACTTC	CASSLWGPLYEQYF
TRBD1	TRBV19	TRBJ2-7	14	TGTGCCAGTAGTCCGGGACAGGGGGCTTACGAGCAGTACTTC	CASSPGQGAYEQYF
TRBD1	TRBV7-8	TRBJ2-7	15	TGTGCCAGCGGCCGGGACAGGCTATTGTCCTACGAGCAGTACTTC	CASGRDRLLSYEQYF
-	TRBV13	TRBJ2-3	16	TGTGCCAGCAGCTTATCATTGGGCGATCGGGCAGATACGCAGTATTTT	CASSLSLGDRADTQYF
-	TRBV6-6	TRBJ2-3	15	TGTGCCAGCAGTTGGTTCGGGGGCCGCGCAGATACGCAGTATTTT	CASSWFGGRADTQYF